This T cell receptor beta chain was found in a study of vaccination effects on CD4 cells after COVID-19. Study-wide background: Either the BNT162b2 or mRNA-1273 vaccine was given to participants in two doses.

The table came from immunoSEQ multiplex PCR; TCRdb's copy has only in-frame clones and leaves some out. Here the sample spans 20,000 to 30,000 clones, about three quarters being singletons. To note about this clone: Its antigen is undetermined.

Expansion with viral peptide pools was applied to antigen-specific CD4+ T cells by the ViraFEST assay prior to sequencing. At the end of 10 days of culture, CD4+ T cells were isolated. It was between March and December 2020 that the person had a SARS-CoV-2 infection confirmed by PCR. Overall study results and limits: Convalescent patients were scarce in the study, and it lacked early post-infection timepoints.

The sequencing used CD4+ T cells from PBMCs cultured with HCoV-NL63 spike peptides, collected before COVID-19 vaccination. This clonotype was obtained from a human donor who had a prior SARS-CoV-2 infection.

The CDR3 spells CASSPPTVTNTEAFF. CDR3 bases: TGTGCCAGCTCACCACCGACAGTTACGAACACTGAAGCTTTCTTT. The chain has TRBV18 and TRBJ1-1; a weak D match, TRBD1 (5 bases). Per the germline V gene, CDR1 is KGHSH and CDR2 is LQKENI. This CDR3 has 15 residues. V shed 0 bases and J shed 1 base, with 9 bases lying between them.